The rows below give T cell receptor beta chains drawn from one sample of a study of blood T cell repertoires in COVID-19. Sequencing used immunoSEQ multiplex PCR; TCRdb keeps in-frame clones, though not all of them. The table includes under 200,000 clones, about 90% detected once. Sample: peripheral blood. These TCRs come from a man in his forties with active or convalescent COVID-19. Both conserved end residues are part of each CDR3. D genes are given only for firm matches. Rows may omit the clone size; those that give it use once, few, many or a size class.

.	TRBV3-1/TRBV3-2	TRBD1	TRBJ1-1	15	CASSQHRGLGTEAFF	TGTGCCAGCAGCCAACACAGGGGGCTAGGCACTGAAGCTTTCTTT
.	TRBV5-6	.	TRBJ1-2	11	CASSHRDGYTF	TGTGCCAGCAGCCACAGGGATGGCTACACCTTC
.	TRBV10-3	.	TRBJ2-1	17	CAISTQTRVGSDNEQFF	TGTGCCATCAGCACCCAGACGAGGGTGGGTAGTGACAATGAGCAGTTCTTC
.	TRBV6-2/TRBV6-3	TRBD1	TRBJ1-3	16	CASSTFGQGGGNTIYF	TGTGCCAGCAGTACCTTCGGACAGGGGGGAGGAAACACCATATATTTT
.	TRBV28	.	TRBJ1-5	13	CASSPLTDQPQHF	TGTGCCAGCAGTCCCCTCACTGATCAGCCCCAGCATTTT
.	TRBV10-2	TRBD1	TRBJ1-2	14	CASSPGTGVGGYTF	TGCGCCAGCAGTCCCGGGACAGGGGTCGGTGGCTACACCTTC
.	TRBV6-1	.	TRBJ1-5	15	CASSDTFRGNQPQHF	TGTGCCAGCAGTGATACTTTCAGGGGTAATCAGCCCCAGCATTTT
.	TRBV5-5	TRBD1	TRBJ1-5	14	CASSSGQGNQPQHF	TGTGCCAGCAGCTCCGGACAGGGGAATCAGCCCCAGCATTTT
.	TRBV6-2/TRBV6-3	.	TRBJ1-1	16	CASSYTSGGVNTEAFF	TGTGCCAGCAGTTACACGTCCGGGGGAGTGAACACTGAAGCTTTCTTT
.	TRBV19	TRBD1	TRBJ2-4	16	CATQREGTGGKNIQYF	TGTGCCACCCAAAGGGAGGGGACAGGGGGCAAAAACATTCAGTACTTC
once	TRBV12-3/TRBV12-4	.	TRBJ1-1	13	CASSRQGNTEAFF	TGTGCCAGCAGTCGCCAGGGGAACACTGAAGCTTTCTTT
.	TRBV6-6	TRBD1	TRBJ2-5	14	CASSYSTGSETQYF	TGTGCCAGCAGTTACTCGACAGGGTCAGAGACCCAGTACTTC
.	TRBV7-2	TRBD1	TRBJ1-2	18	CASSLVHRTGGVDYGYTF	TGTGCCAGCAGCTTAGTTCACAGGACAGGGGGCGTAGACTATGGCTACACCTTC
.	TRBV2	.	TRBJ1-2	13	CASRSQPGYGYTF	TGTGCCAGCAGATCCCAACCAGGATATGGCTACACCTTC
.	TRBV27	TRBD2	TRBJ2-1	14	CASEGGRNYNEQFF	TGTGCCAGCGAGGGAGGGAGAAACTACAATGAGCAGTTCTTC
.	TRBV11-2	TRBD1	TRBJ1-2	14	CATSYGDSPYGYTF	TGTGCCACTTCTTACGGGGACAGCCCCTATGGCTACACCTTC
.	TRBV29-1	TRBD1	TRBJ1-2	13	CSVTGTGLGGYTF	TGCAGCGTTACCGGGACAGGGTTGGGTGGCTACACCTTC
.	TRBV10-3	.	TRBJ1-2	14	CAISESTRREGYTF	TGTGCCATCAGTGAGTCGACTCGGAGGGAAGGCTACACCTTC
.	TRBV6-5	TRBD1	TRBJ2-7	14	CASSYSTGQGEQYF	TGTGCCAGCAGTTACTCGACGGGACAGGGAGAGCAGTACTTC
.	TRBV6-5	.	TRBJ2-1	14	CASRSLGANNEQFF	TGTGCCAGCAGGTCGCTGGGGGCGAACAATGAGCAGTTCTTC
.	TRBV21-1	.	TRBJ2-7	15	CASSKAEQGAYEQYF	TGTGCCAGCAGCAAAGCCGAGCAGGGGGCCTACGAGCAGTACTTC
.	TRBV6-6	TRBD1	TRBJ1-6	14	CASTPQGVGSPLHF	TGTGCCAGCACCCCGCAGGGGGTAGGGTCACCCCTCCACTTT
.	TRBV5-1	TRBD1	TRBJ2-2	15	CASSSGQGGTGELFF	TGCGCCAGCAGCTCCGGACAGGGGGGCACCGGGGAGCTGTTTTTT
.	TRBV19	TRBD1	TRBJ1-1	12	CASQGAVTEAFF	TGTGCCAGTCAGGGGGCCGTGACTGAAGCTTTCTTT
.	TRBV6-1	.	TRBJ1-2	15	CASSEAGTGIYGYTF	TGTGCCAGCAGTGAAGCTGGAACAGGGATCTATGGCTACACCTTC
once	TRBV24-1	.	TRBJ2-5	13	CATSIEGGETQYF	TGTGCCACCAGTATAGAGGGCGGGGAGACCCAGTACTTC
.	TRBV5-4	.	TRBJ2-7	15	CASSFQQGLSYEQYF	TGTGCCAGCAGCTTCCAGCAGGGACTCTCCTACGAGCAGTACTTC
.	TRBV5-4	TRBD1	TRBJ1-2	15	CASSISGGGNYGYTF	TGTGCCAGCAGCATATCAGGGGGCGGGAACTATGGCTACACCTTC
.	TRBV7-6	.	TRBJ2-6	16	CASSQTGFSGANVLTF	TGTGCCAGCAGCCAAACAGGGTTCTCTGGGGCCAACGTCCTGACTTTC
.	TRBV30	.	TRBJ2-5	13	CAWSVSGRQTQYF	TGTGCCTGGAGTGTATCTGGGAGACAGACCCAGTACTTC
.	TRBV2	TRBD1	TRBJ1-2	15	CASREGQLANYGYTF	TGTGCCAGCAGGGAGGGACAGCTAGCTAACTATGGCTACACCTTC
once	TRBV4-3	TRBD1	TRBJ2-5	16	CASSQEGTGVPETQYF	TGCGCCAGCAGCCAAGAAGGGACAGGGGTGCCGGAGACCCAGTACTTC
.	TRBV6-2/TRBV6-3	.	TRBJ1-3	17	CASSYSMPTASGNTIYF	TGTGCCAGCAGTTACTCGATGCCGACAGCCTCTGGAAACACCATATATTTT
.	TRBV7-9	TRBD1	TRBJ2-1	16	CASSFRTGPKANEQFF	TGTGCCAGCAGCTTCCGGACAGGCCCTAAGGCCAATGAGCAGTTCTTC
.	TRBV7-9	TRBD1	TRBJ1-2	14	CASPGGDRDYGYTF	TGTGCCAGCCCTGGCGGGGACAGGGACTATGGCTACACCTTC
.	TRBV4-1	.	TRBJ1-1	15	CASSQGGLMNTEAFF	TGCGCCAGCAGCCAGGGGGGACTCATGAACACTGAAGCTTTCTTT
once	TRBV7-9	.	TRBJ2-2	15	CASSLEGVWTGELFF	TGTGCCAGCAGCTTAGAGGGAGTTTGGACCGGGGAGCTGTTTTTT
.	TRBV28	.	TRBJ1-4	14	CASSSTAMGEKLFF	TGTGCCAGCAGCTCGACTGCGATGGGTGAAAAACTGTTTTTT
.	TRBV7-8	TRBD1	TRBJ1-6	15	CASSLGQGGNSPLHF	TGTGCCAGCAGCTTAGGACAGGGTGGGAATTCACCCCTCCACTTT
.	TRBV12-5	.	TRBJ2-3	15	CASGLVKFRSDTQYF	TGTGCTAGTGGTTTGGTAAAGTTCAGATCAGATACGCAGTATTTT
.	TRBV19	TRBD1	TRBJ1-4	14	CASSIDRASEKLFF	TGTGCCAGTAGTATCGACAGGGCCTCTGAAAAACTGTTTTTT
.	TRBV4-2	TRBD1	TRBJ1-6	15	CASSPGTGGHSPLHF	TGTGCCAGCAGCCCTGGGACAGGGGGTCATTCACCCCTCCACTTT